A selection of T cell receptor beta chains follows, all from one sample in a study of shared clonotypes between healthy human individuals. Sequencing used immunoSEQ multiplex PCR; TCRdb keeps in-frame clones, though not all of them. The sample has some 2,500,000 clones, 92% seen once. Sequenced input: naive CD4+ T cells from PBMCs. These receptors were taken from a man aged 18 to 35 in good health. Some clones in this sample may be carry-over from other donors' samples. Each CDR3 is given with its conserved first and last residue. The order of the fields is clone size, D gene, J gene, V gene, CDR3 length, CDR3 DNA, CDR3 protein. The D gene is left open where the match is weak. For some rows the clone size is stated as once, few or many, or as a class when expanded; others skip it.

NA | TRBD1 | TRBJ1-5 | TRBV28 | 15 | TGTGCCAGCAGTTTATCAGGGGGCTTCAATCAGCCCCAGCATTTT | CASSLSGGFNQPQHF
NA | TRBD1 | TRBJ2-2 | TRBV5-1 | 15 | TGCGCCAGCAGCTTGGCGGGACAGTCCCCCGGGGAGCTGTTTTTT | CASSLAGQSPGELFF
NA | NA | TRBJ1-5 | TRBV4-3 | 14 | TGCGCCAGCAGCTTCGACAGGTCCAATCAGCCCCAGCATTTT | CASSFDRSNQPQHF
once | TRBD2 | TRBJ2-1 | TRBV6-6 | 15 | TGTGCCAGCAGGCGCACTAGCGGGGGCTACAATGAGCAGTTCTTC | CASRRTSGGYNEQFF
NA | NA | TRBJ1-1 | TRBV18 | 12 | TGTGCCAGCTCACCAGGGGAGACTGAAGCTTTCTTT | CASSPGETEAFF
NA | NA | TRBJ2-1 | TRBV11-2 | 15 | TGTGCCAGCAGCCGCCTTGCCCCTAGCTCGAACGAGCAGTTCTTC | CASSRLAPSSNEQFF
NA | TRBD2 | TRBJ2-3 | TRBV5-5 | 18 | TGTGCCAGCAGCCCCCCGAGGGGGCTAGCGGGATTCTCAGATACGCAGTATTTT | CASSPPRGLAGFSDTQYF
NA | NA | TRBJ2-6 | TRBV19 | 15 | TGTGCCAGTTGTTCGCCTGACTCTGGGGCCAACGTCCTGACTTTC | CASCSPDSGANVLTF
once | TRBD2 | TRBJ2-7 | TRBV14 | 16 | TGTGCCAGCAGCCAAGCTTTGACTAGCGGCGCCTACGAGCAGTACTTC | CASSQALTSGAYEQYF
NA | NA | TRBJ1-5 | TRBV6-6 | 13 | TGTGCCAGCAGCGGACTTAGCAATCAGCCCCAGCATTTT | CASSGLSNQPQHF
NA | TRBD2 | TRBJ2-5 | TRBV5-1 | 17 | TGCGCCAGCAGCTTGGCCGGGTCTAGCGGGAGGTTGGAGACCCAGTACTTC | CASSLAGSSGRLETQYF
NA | NA | TRBJ2-1 | TRBV4-2 | 16 | TGTGCCAGCAGCCAAGATAGGGGACACCTCAACAATGAGCAGTTCTTC | CASSQDRGHLNNEQFF
NA | NA | TRBJ2-7 | TRBV28 | 12 | TGTGCCAGCACCAGGGGTACCTACGAGCAGTACTTC | CASTRGTYEQYF
NA | NA | TRBJ2-1 | TRBV19 | 15 | TGTGCCAGTAGTCGGGGCGGGAACCCCTACAATGAGCAGTTCTTC | CASSRGGNPYNEQFF
NA | NA | TRBJ1-1 | TRBV7-9 | 14 | TGTGCCAGCAGCGAGGGACGGCAGAACACTGAAGCTTTCTTT | CASSEGRQNTEAFF
NA | NA | TRBJ1-1 | TRBV10-3 | 14 | TGTGCCATCAGTTTGACAGAAATGAACACTGAAGCTTTCTTT | CAISLTEMNTEAFF
few | NA | TRBJ1-1 | TRBV7-9 | 14 | TGTGCCAGCAGCCCCCGACAGGTCGCTGGAGGGGCTTTCTTT | CASSPRQVAGGAFF
NA | NA | TRBJ1-2 | TRBV28 | 14 | TGTGCCAGCCACTATCGGGCGGGAGGCTATGGCTACACCTTC | CASHYRAGGYGYTF
once | NA | TRBJ1-4 | TRBV6-6 | 15 | TGTGCCAGCAGTAGAGTGGGGGTGACTAATGAAAAACTGTTTTTT | CASSRVGVTNEKLFF
NA | NA | TRBJ2-2 | TRBV27 | 16 | TGTGCCAGCAGTTCTCGACAGGACTGGAACACCGGGGAGCTGTTTTTT | CASSSRQDWNTGELFF
NA | NA | TRBJ2-3 | TRBV7-9 | 14 | TGTGCCAGCAGCTTACTAGGCGGCACAGATACGCAGTATTTT | CASSLLGGTDTQYF
NA | NA | TRBJ1-1 | TRBV5-4 | 15 | TGTGCCAGCAGCTGGGGCGGGCTGAAGGGGACTGAAGCTTTCTTT | CASSWGGLKGTEAFF
NA | NA | TRBJ2-1 | TRBV30 | 11 | TGTGCCTGGACCCGTTCCGGTGAGCAGTTCTTC | CAWTRSGEQFF
NA | NA | TRBJ1-4 | TRBV7-6 | 17 | TGTGCCAGCAGCTTAGTGCCCCGGGGCGCAACTAATGAAAAACTGTTTTTT | CASSLVPRGATNEKLFF
NA | NA | TRBJ2-4 | TRBV7-2 | 14 | TGTGCCAGCAGCTTAGAGAGGTCTCAAAACATTCAGTACTTC | CASSLERSQNIQYF
NA | TRBD1 | TRBJ2-7 | TRBV19 | 14 | TGTGCCAGTAGTCTTAGGACAGGGAGCTACGAGCAGTACTTC | CASSLRTGSYEQYF
NA | NA | TRBJ2-7 | TRBV30 | 12 | TGTGCCTGGAGTGACAGGATTTACGAGCAGTACTTC | CAWSDRIYEQYF
NA | TRBD1 | TRBJ1-2 | TRBV28 | 15 | TGTGCCGGCGCTACACCGGGACAGGTTAACTATGGCTACACCTTC | CAGATPGQVNYGYTF
NA | NA | TRBJ1-1 | TRBV6-1 | 12 | TGTGCCAGCAGTGAAGCCAATTCAAACATTTTCTTT | CASSEANSNIFF
NA | TRBD1 | TRBJ1-2 | TRBV6-6 | 15 | TGTGCCAGCAGCCTGACAGGGGCGCCAGTCTATGGCTACACCTTC | CASSLTGAPVYGYTF
NA | NA | TRBJ2-1 | TRBV6-4 | 14 | TGTGCCAGCAGTCTAGGTCTAGCCTACAATGAGCAGTTCTTC | CASSLGLAYNEQFF
NA | NA | TRBJ1-1 | TRBV7-2 | 15 | TGTGCCAGCAGCTTAGGTAGGGTGCTGAACACTGAAGCTTTCTTT | CASSLGRVLNTEAFF
NA | NA | TRBJ2-2 | TRBV7-9 | 14 | TGTGCCAGCAGCTCCCCAGCCGGGGCCGGGGAGCTGTTTTTT | CASSSPAGAGELFF
once | NA | TRBJ2-5 | TRBV7-3 | 14 | TGTGCCAGCAGCCCCTCAGCTTGGGGAGAGACCCAGTACTTC | CASSPSAWGETQYF
few | NA | TRBJ1-1 | TRBV25-1 | 13 | TGTGCCAGCACCTCTAGAATGAACACTGAAGCTTTCTTT | CASTSRMNTEAFF
NA | TRBD1 | TRBJ1-2 | TRBV6-5 | 15 | TGTGCCAGCAGGATCAACTCGGGGACAGCCTATGGCTACACCTTC | CASRINSGTAYGYTF
NA | NA | TRBJ1-2 | TRBV9 | 15 | TGTGCCAGCAGCGTTGACGGGTCGGGTGCGTTCGGCTACACCTTC | CASSVDGSGAFGYTF
NA | NA | TRBJ2-7 | TRBV7-2 | 16 | TGTGCCAGCAGCTTAGCGGTCCAGGGGTCCTCCTACGAGCAGTACTTC | CASSLAVQGSSYEQYF
NA | TRBD1 | TRBJ2-7 | TRBV6-6 | 14 | TGTGCCAGCAGTCGCCAGGACAGGGGACACGAGCAGTACTTC | CASSRQDRGHEQYF
NA | NA | TRBJ1-2 | TRBV7-6 | 13 | TGTGCCAGCAGCTCCACAGGGTTATCAGGCTACACCTTC | CASSSTGLSGYTF
NA | NA | TRBJ1-5 | TRBV6-1 | 13 | TGTGCCAGCAGTGAAATAAGCAATCAGCCCCAGCATTTT | CASSEISNQPQHF